One and the same sample provided the 20 T cell receptor beta chains below, sequenced in a study of blood T cell repertoires in COVID-19. Profiling relied on immunoSEQ multiplex PCR, and the TCRdb table lists in-frame clones only, not all of them. Counted here are 150,000 to 200,000 clones, 80% to 85% occurring once; the ten biggest clones make up roughly 5%. Sequencing was performed on PBMCs or T cells enriched from blood (not recorded which). Every receptor here comes from a man between 65 and 79 years old who had been exposed to COVID-19.

The rearrangement uses TRBV28 and TRBJ1-1; TRBD1 matches at 8 bases. This CDR3 is built from 12 residues. CDR1 is MDHEN and CDR2 is SYDVKM in the germline V gene. J lost 1 base, V lost 10 bases, and 2 bases had no gene match. CDR3 DNA: TGTGCCACCAGGGGGCAGAACACTGAAGCTTTCTTT. This sequence encodes CATRGQNTEAFF.

CDR3 sequence reads: CASKRDRWNTGELFF. CDR3 bases: TGTGCCAGCAAACGGGACAGGTGGAACACCGGGGAGCTGTTTTTT. This chain uses TRBV7-3 with TRBJ2-2, with 8 bases aligning to TRBD1. The CDR3 loop spans 15 amino acids. V lost 7 bases to trimming and J lost 1 base; unmatched junction nucleotides: 5. The germline gives CDR1 SGHTA, CDR2 FQGTGA.

The chain uses TRBV2 and TRBJ1-5; 9 nucleotides match TRBD1. The CDR3 is made up of 15 amino acids. CDR1 is SNHLY, CDR2 FYNNEI, per germline. Unmatched junction bases numbered 6, after V lost 6 bases and J lost 3 bases. The CDR3 loop is CASSRQGVNNQPQHF. CDR3 DNA sequence: TGTGCCAGCAGCAGACAGGGGGTGAACAATCAGCCCCAGCATTTT.

The chain combines TRBV10-1 with TRBJ2-7; TRBD1 matches at 12 bases. Germline loops: CDR1 WNHNN, CDR2 SYGVQD (reference sequence). Unmatched junction bases numbered 2, after V lost 4 bases and J lost 7 bases. CDR3 length: 13 residues. CDR3 bases: TGCGCCAGCAGTGGGGACAGGGGGCTTGAGCAGTACTTC. Amino acid sequence: CASSGDRGLEQYF.

The chain has TRBV6-2 or TRBV6-3 and TRBJ2-5; 9 positions agree with TRBD2. From germline, CDR1 is MNHEY and CDR2 SVGEGT. The CDR3 length is 15 residues. V shed 3 bases and J 4 bases; nucleotides not matched to a gene: 6. CDR3 sequence: CASSYGAGGRETQYF. The DNA of the CDR3 is TGTGCCAGCAGTTATGGGGCGGGGGGGCGAGAGACCCAGTACTTC.

The CDR3 bases are TGTGCCAGCAGTGAAGAAGGGCGGAGGGATGGCTACACCTTC. This codes for CASSEEGRRDGYTF. The J gene is TRBJ1-2, the V gene TRBV6-1; D unresolved. The CDR3 runs 14 residues. V lost 1 base to trimming and J lost 6 bases, with 12 bases between them. Germline CDR1 reads MNHNS; CDR2 reads SASEGT.

The V and J genes are TRBV5-1 and TRBJ1-1; D possibly corresponds to TRBD1 (5 bases). Trimming removed 4 bases from V and 2 bases from J, with 15 bases in between. From germline, CDR1 is SGHRS and CDR2 YFSETQ. This CDR3 has 15 amino acids. The CDR3 protein is CASSNGHEGNTEAFF. The CDR3 DNA reads as TGCGCCAGCAGCAATGGACATGAAGGAAACACTGAAGCTTTCTTT.

This chain connects TRBV12-1 to TRBJ2-1; the table's D gene call, TRBD2, was not cross checked with the DNA. TRBV12-1 is classified as a pseudogene. CDR3 length equals 15 residues. The CDR3 is CASNKWESTYNEQFF. The CDR3 coding sequence is TGTGCCAGTAATAAGTGGGAGTCGACCTACAATGAGCAGTTCTTC.

This clone was detected a few times. The CDR3 sequence: CASSQDPGAGGGGTEAFF. CDR3 DNA: TGCGCCAGCAGCCAAGATCCCGGGGCTGGGGGAGGAGGGACTGAAGCTTTCTTT. The V and J genes are TRBV4-3 and TRBJ1-1; tentative D call: TRBD1 (5 bases). Trimming left V 0 bases short and J 5 bases short, with 22 bases between. The CDR3 spans 18 residues. Germline V CDR1 and CDR2: LGHNA, YSLEER.

The chain combines TRBV6-4 with TRBJ2-6; D unclear. The germline V gene encodes CDR1 MRHNA and CDR2 SNTAGT. Trimming shortened V by 3 bases and J by 0 bases, and 3 bases separated the two germline ends. This CDR3 region has 14 residues. The CDR3 DNA is TGTGCCAGCAGTGAGAGCTCTGGGGCCAACGTCCTGACTTTC. Encoded protein: CASSESSGANVLTF.

The chain links TRBV19 to TRBJ2-1; 8 nucleotides match TRBD2. With 7 bases clipped from V and 5 bases from J, the junction kept 13 bases outside the gene matches. Germline V CDR1 and CDR2: LNHDA, SQIVND (reference sequence). The CDR3 runs 16 residues. The CDR3 nucleotides are TGTGCCAGTACCGAGGGACCCGGGACTAGAAACAATGAGCAGTTCTTC. Residues: CASTEGPGTRNNEQFF. The variable domain in full, with the rest retrieved from reference TRBV19 and TRBJ2-1, is DGGITQSPKYLFRKEGQNVTLSCEQNLNHDAMYWYRQDPGQGLRLIYYSQIVNDFQKGDIAEGYSVSREKKESFPLTVTSAQKNPTAFYLCASTEGPGTRNNEQFFGPGTRLTVL.

V is TRBV6-5 and J is TRBJ1-6, with D hard to call. CDR1 is MNHEY and CDR2 is SVGAGI in the germline V gene. V dropped 0 bases and J dropped 8 bases, with 11 bases sitting between them. The CDR3 is 15 residues long. CDR3 nucleotide sequence: TGTGCCAGCAGTTACTCGAGACTCCAGTATTCACCCCTCCACTTT. It translates to CASSYSRLQYSPLHF.

This clone was observed a single time. The genes are TRBV5-1 and TRBJ2-5, with D tentatively TRBD2 (6 bases). The CDR3 sequence is 13 residues long. Looked up from germline, CDR1 is SGHRS and CDR2 is YFSETQ. Between the trimmed V and J ends, which lost 4 bases and 0 bases, there was a span of 7 bases. The CDR3 loop is CASSGGYQETQYF. Written as DNA, the CDR3 is TGCGCCAGCAGCGGGGGGTACCAAGAGACCCAGTACTTC.

This clone was observed a few times. The rearrangement links TRBV18 to TRBJ1-2; 7 nucleotides line up with TRBD1. V was clipped by 3 bases and J by 2 bases; unmatched bases: 6. CDR1 KGHSH and CDR2 LQKENI come from the germline V gene. This CDR3 has 15 amino acids. The CDR3 DNA follows: TGTGCCAGCTCACCGCCGGACAGGTCCAACTATGGCTACACCTTC. This sequence encodes CASSPPDRSNYGYTF.

The chain combines TRBV4-3 with TRBJ1-1; 7 nucleotides agree with TRBD1. After removal of 1 base from V and 7 bases from J, the junction contained 15 bases not matched to a gene. The CDR3 is 17 residues long. The V gene's germline CDR1 is LGHNA and CDR2 YSLEER. CDR3 in amino acids: CASSQGTGRLRTLEAFF. CDR3 coding DNA: TGCGCCAGCAGCCAAGGGACAGGCAGACTTAGAACGCTTGAAGCTTTCTTT.

The chain employs TRBV3-1 (or the pseudogene TRBV3-2) and TRBJ1-2; D may be TRBD1 (5 bases). Looked up from germline, CDR1 is LGHDT and CDR2 is YNNKEL (reference sequence). V was trimmed by 1 base and J by 6 bases, leaving 21 bases between them. The CDR3 loop spans 17 amino acids. The DNA for the CDR3 is TGTGCCAGCAGCCAAGCACTGTCCAGGGAACATTTAGATGGCTACACCTTC. As protein: CASSQALSREHLDGYTF.

This chain links TRBV5-1 with TRBJ1-1; 7 bases map to TRBD1. V was pared by 4 bases and J by 3 bases, with 3 bases of the junction left unmatched. This CDR3 is 13 amino acids long. In germline, CDR1 is SGHRS, CDR2 YFSETQ. Written as DNA, the CDR3 is TGCGCCAGCAGCCCCACAGGGGACACTGAAGCTTTCTTT. Encoded protein: CASSPTGDTEAFF.

This chain uses TRBV7-8 with TRBJ2-5; TRBD1 agrees at 8 bases. CDR3 length: 14 residues. J gave up 5 bases and V 5 bases, and 7 bases lay outside the gene matches. CDR1 is SGHVS, CDR2 FQNEAQ, per germline. The CDR3 nucleotides are TGTGCCAGCAGCGTCCAGGGGGCCCCCGAGACCCAGTACTTC. Translated, it gives CASSVQGAPETQYF.

The chain uses TRBV6-6 and TRBJ1-5; 9 nucleotides line up with TRBD1. The CDR3 is made up of 15 amino acids. Germline V gene data show CDR1 as MNHNY and CDR2 as SVGAGI (reference sequence). V was pared by 6 bases and J by 1 base, with 4 bases of the junction left unmatched. In DNA, the CDR3 is TGTGCCAGCAGGGGGGGGACAGGGAGCAATCAGCCCCAGCATTTT. Protein: CASRGGTGSNQPQHF.

This clone was picked up many times. The rearrangement joins TRBV7-9 to TRBJ1-1, with D tentatively TRBD1 (6 bases). The CDR3 totals 16 residues. The germline V gene has CDR1 SEHNR and CDR2 FQNEAQ (reference sequence). V lost 3 bases and J 0 bases, leaving 14 bases between the germline ends. Here the CDR3 reads CASSFTGTIMNTEAFF. The CDR3 DNA reads TGTGCCAGCAGCTTTACCGGGACAATCATGAACACTGAAGCTTTCTTT.